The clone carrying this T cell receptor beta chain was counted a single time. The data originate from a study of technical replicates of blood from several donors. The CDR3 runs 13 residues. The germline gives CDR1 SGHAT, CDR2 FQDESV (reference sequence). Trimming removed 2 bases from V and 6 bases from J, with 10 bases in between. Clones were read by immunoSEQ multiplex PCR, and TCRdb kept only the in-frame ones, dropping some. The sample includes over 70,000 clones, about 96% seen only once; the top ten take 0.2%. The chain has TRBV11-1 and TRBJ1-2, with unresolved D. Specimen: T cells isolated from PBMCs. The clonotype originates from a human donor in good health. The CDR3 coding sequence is TGTGCCAGCAGCTTACGGGGTATAGATGGCTACACCTTC. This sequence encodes CASSLRGIDGYTF.